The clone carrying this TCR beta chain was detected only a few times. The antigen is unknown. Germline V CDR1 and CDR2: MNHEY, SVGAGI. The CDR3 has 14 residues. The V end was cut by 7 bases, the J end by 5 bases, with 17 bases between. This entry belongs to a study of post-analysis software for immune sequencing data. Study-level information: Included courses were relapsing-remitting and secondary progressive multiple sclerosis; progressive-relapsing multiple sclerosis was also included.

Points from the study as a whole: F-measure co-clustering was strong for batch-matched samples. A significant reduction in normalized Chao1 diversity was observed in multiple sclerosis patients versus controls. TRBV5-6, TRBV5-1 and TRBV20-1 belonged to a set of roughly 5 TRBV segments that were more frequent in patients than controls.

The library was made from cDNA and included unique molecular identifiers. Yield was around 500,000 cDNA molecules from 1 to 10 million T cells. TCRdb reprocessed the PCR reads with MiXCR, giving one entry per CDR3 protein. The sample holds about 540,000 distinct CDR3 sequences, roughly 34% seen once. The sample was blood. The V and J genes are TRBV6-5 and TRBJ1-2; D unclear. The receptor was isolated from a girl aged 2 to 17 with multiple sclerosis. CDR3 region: CASTIPGSGYGYTF. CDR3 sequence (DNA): TGTGCCAGCACCATCCCCGGGTCGGGGTATGGCTACACCTTC.